A single sample gave rise to the 13 T cell receptor beta chains below, sequenced in a study of blood T cell repertoires in COVID-19. Assay used: immunoSEQ multiplex PCR; TCRdb lists only in-frame clones, some missing. The repertoire consists of about 260,000 clones, with over 65% occurring once and the leading ten covering about 4.5%. Sequenced input: peripheral blood. These receptors were taken from a man aged 55 to 69 who had recovered from COVID-19.

This chain links TRBV25-1 with TRBJ1-5; no clear D gene. Trimming removed 4 bases from V and 0 bases from J, with 13 bases in between. Germline V gene lookup returns CDR1 MGHDK and CDR2 SYGVNS. The CDR3 sequence is 16 residues long. In DNA form, the CDR3 reads TGTGCCAGCAGTGGCAGAACAGACACTAGCAATCAGCCCCAGCATTTT. Encoded protein: CASSGRTDTSNQPQHF.

This chain connects TRBV28 to TRBJ1-1; D call uncertain. Germline CDR1 and CDR2: MDHEN and SYDVKM. V was cut by 5 bases and J by 8 bases, with 12 bases left in between. CDR3 length: 12 amino acids. Written as DNA, the CDR3 is TGTGCCAGCAGTCGCACACCTTCCGAAGCTTTCTTT. The encoded protein is CASSRTPSEAFF.

DNA of the CDR3: TGTGCCAGCAGCTTACGACAGGGCCTACTGACTTTC. This gives the protein CASSLRQGLLTF. The V gene is TRBV13, the J gene TRBJ2-6, with TRBD1 matching 7 bases. In germline, CDR1 is PRHDT, CDR2 FYEKMQ (reference sequence). This CDR3 contains 12 residues. Unmatched junction bases numbered 5, after V lost 2 bases and J lost 16 bases.

This clone was recorded once. The chain has TRBV19 and TRBJ2-5, with 11 bases identical to TRBD2. Germline V gene sequence: CDR1 LNHDA, CDR2 SQIVND (reference sequence). The CDR3 loop spans 17 amino acids. V was clipped by 5 bases and J by 7 bases; unmatched bases: 15. Here the CDR3 reads CASSRSGLAGAKVTQYF. CDR3 sequence (DNA): TGTGCCAGTAGTCGATCCGGACTAGCGGGTGCTAAAGTGACCCAGTACTTC.

The gene calls are TRBV5-4 and TRBJ2-5, with 8 bases matching TRBD1. The germline CDR1 and CDR2 sequences are SGHNT and YYREEE (reference sequence). J lost 1 base, V lost 4 bases, and 3 bases had no gene match. The CDR3 contains 14 residues. In DNA, the CDR3 is TGTGCCAGCAGCAAAGACAGGGGCCAAGAGACCCAGTACTTC. It encodes CASSKDRGQETQYF.

This chain uses TRBV28 with TRBJ2-7; 7 positions agree with TRBD1. CDR3 length equals 15 residues. J lost 3 bases, V lost 4 bases, and 9 bases had no gene match. CDR1 is MDHEN, CDR2 SYDVKM, per germline. As DNA, the CDR3 is TGTGCCAGCAGTTCGGTACAGGGGTTTATCTACGAGCAGTACTTC. Protein product: CASSSVQGFIYEQYF.

The gene calls are TRBV9 and TRBJ2-3, with D perhaps TRBD2 (5 bases). The ends were cut back, 5 bases at V and 0 bases at J, with 13 bases in the middle. This CDR3 has 15 residues. CDR1 and CDR2 from the germline V gene are SGDLS and YYNGEE. This CDR3 is CASRSVGSSTDTQYF. In nucleotides, the CDR3 is TGTGCCAGCAGGTCGGTGGGGAGTAGCACAGATACGCAGTATTTT.

The chain joins TRBV12-3 or TRBV12-4 to TRBJ2-7, with D unclear. V was shortened by 5 bases and J by 8 bases, with 10 bases between the two germline ends. The CDR3 contains 11 residues. The chain's CDR3 is CASSTSYKQYF. The DNA of the CDR3 is TGTGCCAGCAGTACCTCGTACAAGCAGTACTTC.

The chain joins TRBV28 to TRBJ2-5; TRBD2 aligns across 9 bases. This CDR3 comprises 16 residues. V lost 0 bases to trimming and J lost 5 bases; unmatched junction nucleotides: 7. In germline, CDR1 is MDHEN, CDR2 SYDVKM. The CDR3 reads CASSLWRGGLGETQYF. The DNA of the CDR3 is TGTGCCAGCAGTTTATGGCGGGGGGGCCTCGGGGAGACCCAGTACTTC.

The V and J genes are TRBV28 and TRBJ1-6; 8 bases fit TRBD1. Germline CDR1 is MDHEN and CDR2 is SYDVKM. J gave up 4 bases and V 3 bases, and 5 bases lay outside the gene matches. The CDR3 is made up of 16 amino acids. The CDR3 sequence: CASSLSQGAYNSPLHF. The CDR3 region has the DNA TGTGCCAGCAGTTTGAGTCAGGGGGCTTATAATTCACCCCTCCACTTT.

The chain couples TRBV11-2 to TRBJ2-3, with 9 bases that match TRBD2. J lost 1 base, V lost 2 bases, and 1 base had no gene match. This CDR3 has 15 amino acids. Germline values: CDR1 SGHAT, CDR2 FQNNGV. CDR3: CASSLIAGGTDTQYF. The CDR3 DNA reads as TGTGCCAGCAGCTTAATAGCGGGAGGCACAGATACGCAGTATTTT. The variable domain in full, with the rest retrieved from reference TRBV11-2 and TRBJ2-3, is EAGVAQSPRYKIIEKRQSVAFWCNPISGHATLYWYQQILGQGPKLLIQFQNNGVVDDSQLPKDRFSAERLKGVDSTLKIQPAKLEDSAVYLCASSLIAGGTDTQYFGPGTRLTVL.

The chain employs TRBV18 and TRBJ1-2; D is unresolved. The CDR3 is 13 residues long. V lost 6 bases to trimming and J lost 3 bases, with 11 bases between them. CDR1 and CDR2 (germline): KGHSH, LQKENI. This CDR3 reads CASSPDADYGYTF. Written as DNA, the CDR3 is TGTGCCAGCTCCCCTGACGCGGACTATGGCTACACCTTC. The full variable domain, its missing parts supplied by reference TRBV18 and TRBJ1-2, is NAGVMQNPRHLVRRRGQEARLRCSPMKGHSHVYWYRQLPEEGLKFMVYLQKENIIDESGMPKERFSAEFPKEGPSILRIQQVVRGDSAAYFCASSPDADYGYTFGSGTRLTVV.

This clone has only one observation. The V call is TRBV28, the J call TRBJ1-4; D gene ambiguous. The germline V and J ends were trimmed by 4 bases and 11 bases, with 14 bases remaining between them. CDR1 MDHEN and CDR2 SYDVKM come from the germline V gene. This CDR3 has 13 residues. CDR3 in DNA: TGTGCCAGCAGTTGGGCCGCCCAGGTGAAACTGTTTTTT. Encoded protein: CASSWAAQVKLFF.